Following are 23 T cell receptor beta chains from one sample sequenced in a study of blood T cell repertoires in COVID-19. TCRdb's copy holds only in-frame clones and misses some; the assay was immunoSEQ multiplex PCR. The data hold hundreds of thousands of clones, with more than 70% observed a single time. The sample taken for sequencing was peripheral blood. Receptor source: a woman aged 45-59 years with COVID-19, enrolled during active disease.

V usage is TRBV27 and J usage is TRBJ2-3; weak D call: TRBD1 (5 bases). The germline V gene has CDR1 MNHEY and CDR2 SMNVEV (reference sequence). The CDR3 is made up of 14 amino acids. V was trimmed by 5 bases and J by 6 bases, leaving 15 bases between them. This CDR3 reads CASSPRQPQDTQYF. The DNA for the CDR3 is TGTGCCAGCAGTCCAAGACAGCCCCAGGATACGCAGTATTTT.

CDR3 nucleotides: TGTGCCAGCAGTCGCGTCGCTGAGCAGTTCTTC. Amino acid sequence: CASSRVAEQFF. The chain combines TRBV28 with TRBJ2-1; D remains unclear. Trimming shortened V by 5 bases and J by 9 bases, and 8 bases separated the two germline ends. In germline, CDR1 is MDHEN, CDR2 SYDVKM. The CDR3 extends over 11 amino acids.

The rearrangement links TRBV10-3 to TRBJ1-1, with D perhaps matching TRBD1 (5 bases). Germline CDR1 reads ENHRY; CDR2 reads SYGVKD. Trimming removed 2 bases from V and 5 bases from J, with 18 bases in between. This CDR3 region has 16 residues. CDR3: CAISEPGDAARTEAFF. In nucleotides, the CDR3 is TGTGCCATCAGTGAGCCGGGGGATGCGGCTAGGACTGAAGCTTTCTTT.

The chain links TRBV19 to TRBJ2-2, with D possibly matching TRBD2 (6 bases). This CDR3 region has 12 residues. Germline-derived CDR1 and CDR2 are LNHDA and SQIVND (reference sequence). The V end lost 7 bases, the J end lost 7 bases, and 10 bases lay between the germline ends. CDR3 sequence reads: CASNSGDGELFF. The CDR3 DNA is TGTGCCAGTAATTCGGGGGACGGGGAGCTGTTTTTT.

This chain links TRBV19 with TRBJ2-7, with 8 bases aligning to TRBD1. CDR3 length: 14 residues. V lost 4 bases and J lost 2; bases outside the gene matches: 4. Germline lookup yields CDR1 LNHDA and CDR2 SQIVND (reference sequence). The CDR3 nucleotides read TGTGCCAGTAGTAGGGGACAGGATACCTACGAGCAGTACTTC. It translates to CASSRGQDTYEQYF.

The V and J genes are TRBV19 and TRBJ2-2; D remains ambiguous. The CDR3 loop spans 17 amino acids. Trimming took off 3 bases at V and 3 bases at J, with 17 bases between the two ends. Germline V gives CDR1 LNHDA, CDR2 SQIVND (reference sequence). The CDR3 loop reads CASSIIRGAIYTGELFF. Written as DNA, the CDR3 is TGTGCCAGTAGTATTATCCGAGGAGCGATTTACACCGGGGAGCTGTTTTTT. The variable domain in full, completed from reference TRBV19 and TRBJ2-2, reads DGGITQSPKYLFRKEGQNVTLSCEQNLNHDAMYWYRQDPGQGLRLIYYSQIVNDFQKGDIAEGYSVSREKKESFPLTVTSAQKNPTAFYLCASSIIRGAIYTGELFFGEGSRLTVL.

The chain joins TRBV4-1 to TRBJ2-7; TRBD2 is a possible D gene (6 bases). There are 14 residues in the CDR3. Per the germline V gene, CDR1 is MGHRA and CDR2 is YSYEKL. V dropped 3 bases and J dropped 1 base, with 10 bases sitting between them. Here the CDR3 DNA reads TGCGCCAGCAGCCAGCGGGGACCGTCCTACGAGCAGTACTTC. Translation gives CASSQRGPSYEQYF.

This sequence joins TRBV2 and TRBJ1-1, with 9 bases fitting TRBD1. The CDR3 contains 18 residues. Trimming took 4 bases from V and 5 from J; bases not matched to a gene: 17. Germline assignment: CDR1 SNHLY and CDR2 FYNNEI. CDR3 bases: TGTGCCAGCAGTGGTCTGTCCCGGGACAGGGTTGAGTGGACTGAAGCTTTCTTT. Its translation: CASSGLSRDRVEWTEAFF.

V is TRBV18 and J is TRBJ1-1; D call uncertain. Germline assignment: CDR1 KGHSH and CDR2 LQKENI. This CDR3 is built from 14 residues. The V gene lost 6 bases and the J gene lost 0 bases, with 11 bases spanning the gap. DNA of the CDR3: TGTGCCAGCTCGGCCCGGGGAATGAACACTGAAGCTTTCTTT. Residues: CASSARGMNTEAFF.

The rearrangement links TRBV10-3 to TRBJ2-2; the D is unclear. The CDR3 length is 13 residues. CDR1 and CDR2 (germline): ENHRY, SYGVKD. The ends were cut back, 7 bases at V and 1 base at J, with 7 bases in the middle. The DNA for the CDR3 is TGTGCCATCACCGGTGTGAACACCGGGGAGCTGTTTTTT. This translates into CAITGVNTGELFF.

The chain employs TRBV9 and TRBJ2-2; 10 bases map to TRBD1. The trim removed 3 bases at V and 5 bases at J, leaving 4 bases unmatched. The CDR3 has 15 amino acids. CDR1 and CDR2 from the germline V gene are SGDLS and YYNGEE. CDR3 residues: CASSERTGGTGELFF. CDR3 DNA: TGTGCCAGCAGCGAGCGGACAGGGGGGACCGGGGAGCTGTTTTTT.

The chain combines TRBV19 with TRBJ2-3; 7 bases align to TRBD1. The CDR3 spans 14 residues. Per the germline V gene, CDR1 is LNHDA and CDR2 is SQIVND (reference sequence). The V and J ends lost 1 base and 7 bases, in that order; junction bases with no gene match: 5. CDR3 sequence (DNA): TGTGCCAGTAGTATAGGCGAAGGGGGCAATACGCAGTATTTT. Residues: CASSIGEGGNTQYF.

As DNA, the CDR3 is TGTGCCAGCAGTGAGTTACGGGGAGGCTACACCTTC. This sequence encodes CASSELRGGYTF. The chain combines TRBV2 with TRBJ1-2; D not resolved. Germline lookup yields CDR1 SNHLY and CDR2 FYNNEI. The CDR3 consists of 12 residues. Trimming took 3 bases from V and 8 from J, leaving 10 bases between them. Using reference TRBV2 and TRBJ1-2 for the parts outside the CDR3, the full variable domain is EPEVTQTPSHQVTQMGQEVILRCVPISNHLYFYWYRQILGQKVEFLVSFYNNEISEKSEIFDDQFSVERPDGSNFTLKIRSTKLEDSAMYFCASSELRGGYTFGSGTRLTVV.

This clone was counted once. The CDR3 DNA reads TGTGCCAGCAGCCCGGGACAGCTGAACACCGGGGAGCTGTTTTTT. Its protein is CASSPGQLNTGELFF. V and J are TRBV7-9 and TRBJ2-2, with 7 bases matching TRBD1. Trimming removed 5 bases from V and 1 base from J; junction bases left unmatched: 4. The CDR3 covers 15 residues. From germline, CDR1 is SEHNR and CDR2 FQNEAQ (reference sequence).

The chain couples TRBV28 to TRBJ1-2; no clear D gene. V shed 5 bases and J shed 0 bases, with 13 bases lying between them. This CDR3 comprises 15 residues. Germline V CDR1 and CDR2: MDHEN, SYDVKM. In DNA form, the CDR3 reads TGTGCCAGCAGTATCCTCTTTAAAACTAACTATGGCTACACCTTC. This sequence encodes CASSILFKTNYGYTF.

CDR3 loop: CAWSAPGQGNQPQHF. DNA for the CDR3: TGTGCCTGGAGTGCCCCTGGACAGGGGAATCAGCCCCAGCATTTT. The chain couples TRBV30 to TRBJ1-5, with 9 bases lining up with TRBD1. The CDR3 extends over 15 amino acids. The V gene end was trimmed by 1 base and the J gene end by 4 bases; junction bases not matched to a gene: 5. Germline loops: CDR1 GTSNPN, CDR2 SVGIG (reference sequence).

The chain uses TRBV18 and TRBJ2-5; TRBD1 is a possible D gene (5 bases). Germline loops: CDR1 KGHSH, CDR2 LQKENI. Trimming left V 4 bases short and J 2 bases short, with 8 bases between. The CDR3 sequence is 13 residues long. CDR3 amino acids: CASSLTAQETQYF. CDR3 in DNA: TGTGCCAGCTCACTGACAGCACAAGAGACCCAGTACTTC.

The J gene is TRBJ2-2, the V gene TRBV11-1, with D tentatively TRBD1 (6 bases). Germline values: CDR1 SGHAT, CDR2 FQDESV (reference sequence). This CDR3 has 16 residues. Trimming left V 3 bases short and J 2 bases short, with 13 bases between. The CDR3 coding sequence is TGTGCCAGCAGCTTCAGGGGCAGCCCAAACACCGGGGAGCTGTTTTTT. This encodes CASSFRGSPNTGELFF. The full variable domain, with the rest looked up from reference TRBV11-1 and TRBJ2-2, is EAEVAQSPRYKITEKSQAVAFWCDPISGHATLYWYRQILGQGPELLVQFQDESVVDDSQLPKDRFSAERLKGVDSTLKIQPAELGDSAMYLCASSFRGSPNTGELFFGEGSRLTVL.

J is TRBJ2-7 and V is TRBV11-2; 9 bases align to TRBD1. V lost 5 bases and J lost 6; bases outside the gene matches: 2. Germline assignment: CDR1 SGHAT and CDR2 FQNNGV. CDR3 size: 12 residues. CDR3 sequence (DNA): TGTGCCAGCAGCCTGACAGGGGGCGAGCAGTACTTC. It translates to CASSLTGGEQYF.

The rearrangement links TRBV5-1 to TRBJ2-1; 10 positions agree with TRBD2. CDR3 length: 15 residues. The germline V gene has CDR1 SGHRS and CDR2 YFSETQ. The J segment lost 8 bases and the V segment lost 4 bases, leaving 9 bases of the junction unmatched. CDR3 in DNA: TGCGCCAGCAGCGGCCCTAGCGGGGGTTTCGATGAGCAGTTCTTC. Translated: CASSGPSGGFDEQFF.

V is TRBV19 and J is TRBJ2-7; possible D gene TRBD1, 6 bases. The CDR3 length is 15 residues. V was cut by 6 bases and J by 2 bases, with 17 bases left in between. The germline V gene has CDR1 LNHDA and CDR2 SQIVND (reference sequence). The CDR3: CASSRRQAGPYEQYF. The CDR3 DNA reads as TGTGCCAGTAGCCGTCGACAGGCGGGCCCCTACGAGCAGTACTTC.

The gene calls are TRBV11-2 and TRBJ1-2, with 7 bases identical to TRBD1. J was trimmed by 4 bases and V by 5 bases; bases with no gene match: 10. Looked up from germline, CDR1 is SGHAT and CDR2 is FQNNGV. The CDR3 is 15 residues long. The CDR3 sequence is CASSRTGEKSYGYTF. CDR3 in DNA: TGTGCCAGCAGCCGAACAGGGGAGAAGAGCTATGGCTACACCTTC.

The chain carries TRBV2 and TRBJ1-1; no clear D gene. CDR3 length: 12 residues. The ends were cut back, 6 bases at V and 7 bases at J, with 12 bases in the middle. Per the germline V gene, CDR1 is SNHLY and CDR2 is FYNNEI. The CDR3 here is CASSPRGSEAFF. The CDR3 nucleotides are TGTGCCAGCAGCCCCCGCGGGAGTGAAGCTTTCTTT.